This T cell receptor (beta chain) comes out of a study of T-cell memory formation after mild COVID-19. Looking at the study overall: Each donor largely had its own TCR clusters.

This clonotype has ten or more counts. Its antigen is unidentified. Trimming cost V 4 bases and J 6 bases; bases outside gene matches: 6. The CDR3 length is 13 residues. Germline-derived CDR1 and CDR2 are SQVTM and ANQGSEA. Regarding the study as a whole: Contracting CD8+ clones were enriched in EMRA, CD4+ mainly in CM and EM. The finding that pre-infection memory included some responding clones suggested that cross-reactive memory joined.

Each CDR3 protein is one row after TCRdb ran MiXCR on the 5' RACE reads. Counted here are 450,000 to 650,000 distinct CDR3 sequences, roughly 18% occurring once; the ten biggest clones make up 9.5% to 15%. The TCR comes from an adult woman who had mild COVID-19 (a few samples of this study predate the infection). Cell type and time point are not known. V and J are TRBV29-1 and TRBJ2-7; 10 bases agree with TRBD1. The sample was PBMCs or a T cell subset sorted from them (not recorded which). In DNA, the CDR3 is TGCAGCGTTGTTCGGACAGGGGGAGGCGAGCAGTACTTC. Translating it yields CSVVRTGGGEQYF.